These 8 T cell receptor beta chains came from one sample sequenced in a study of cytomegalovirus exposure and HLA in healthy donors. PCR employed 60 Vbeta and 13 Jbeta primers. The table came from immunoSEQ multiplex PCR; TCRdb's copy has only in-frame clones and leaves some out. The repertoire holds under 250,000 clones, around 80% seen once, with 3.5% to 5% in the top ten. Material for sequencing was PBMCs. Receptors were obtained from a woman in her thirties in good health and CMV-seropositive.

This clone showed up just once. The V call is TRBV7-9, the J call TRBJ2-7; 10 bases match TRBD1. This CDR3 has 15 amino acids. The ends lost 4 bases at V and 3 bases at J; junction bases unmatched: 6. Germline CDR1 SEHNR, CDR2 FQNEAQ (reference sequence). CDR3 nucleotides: TGTGCCAGCAGCTCAAGGGGACAGGGGTACTACGAGCAGTACTTC. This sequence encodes CASSSRGQGYYEQYF.

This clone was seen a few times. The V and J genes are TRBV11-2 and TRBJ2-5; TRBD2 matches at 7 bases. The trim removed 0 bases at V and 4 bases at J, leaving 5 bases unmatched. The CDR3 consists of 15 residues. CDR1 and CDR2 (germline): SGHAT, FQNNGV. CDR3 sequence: CASSLDGSGGETQYF. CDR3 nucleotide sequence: TGTGCCAGCAGCTTAGATGGATCGGGGGGAGAGACCCAGTACTTC.

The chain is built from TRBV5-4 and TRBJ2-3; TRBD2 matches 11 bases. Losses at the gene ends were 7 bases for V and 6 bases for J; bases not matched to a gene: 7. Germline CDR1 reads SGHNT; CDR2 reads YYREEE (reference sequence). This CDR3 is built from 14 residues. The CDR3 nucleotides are TGTGCCAGCGGAGGGACTAGCGGAGAGGATACGCAGTATTTT. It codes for CASGGTSGEDTQYF.

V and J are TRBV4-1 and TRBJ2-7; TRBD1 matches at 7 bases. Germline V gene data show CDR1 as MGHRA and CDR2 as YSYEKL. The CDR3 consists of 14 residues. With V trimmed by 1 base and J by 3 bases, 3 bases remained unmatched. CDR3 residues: CASSQGGGGYEQYF. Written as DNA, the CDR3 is TGCGCCAGCAGCCAAGGAGGGGGCGGCTACGAGCAGTACTTC.

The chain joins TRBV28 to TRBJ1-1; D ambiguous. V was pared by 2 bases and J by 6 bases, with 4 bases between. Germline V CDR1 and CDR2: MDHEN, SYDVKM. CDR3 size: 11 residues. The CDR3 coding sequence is TGTGCCAGCAGTTTACTCGCTGAAGCTTTCTTT. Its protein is CASSLLAEAFF.

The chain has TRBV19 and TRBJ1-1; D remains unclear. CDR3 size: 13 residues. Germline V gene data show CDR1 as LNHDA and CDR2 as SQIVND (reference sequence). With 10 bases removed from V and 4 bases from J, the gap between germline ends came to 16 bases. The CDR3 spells CATVLTTGTEAFF. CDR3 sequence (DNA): TGTGCCACCGTCCTGACCACGGGCACTGAAGCTTTCTTT.

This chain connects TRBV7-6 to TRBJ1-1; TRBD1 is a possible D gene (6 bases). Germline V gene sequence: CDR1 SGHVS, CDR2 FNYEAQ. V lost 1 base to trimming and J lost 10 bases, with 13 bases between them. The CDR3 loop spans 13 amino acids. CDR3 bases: TGTGCCAGCAGCTTAGGACAGGCATCGGCAGCTTTCTTT. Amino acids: CASSLGQASAAFF.

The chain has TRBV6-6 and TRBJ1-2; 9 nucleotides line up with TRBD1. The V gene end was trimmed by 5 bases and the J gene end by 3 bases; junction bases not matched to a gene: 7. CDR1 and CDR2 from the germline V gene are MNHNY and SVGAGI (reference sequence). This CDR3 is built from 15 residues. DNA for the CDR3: TGTGCCAGCAGTCCCGGGACAGGGTGGGACTATGGCTACACCTTC. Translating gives CASSPGTGWDYGYTF.